This TCR beta chain was recovered during a study of shared clonotypes between healthy human individuals. Study information: Plates per donor: three CD4 naive, three CD4 memory, two CD8 naive, one CD8 memory. General study points: Generally, naive subsets came out with larger estimated richness than memory subsets. When naive CD4 clonotypes were compared across a few donors, about 4.8% were shared.

Clones were sequenced by immunoSEQ multiplex PCR, and TCRdb holds only the in-frame ones, with some missing. The table includes around 2,000,000 clones, about 94% detected once. Selected positively for CCR7 and CD45RO-negative, naive CD8 cells excluded terminally differentiated effector memory CD45RA+ cells. Only Caucasian adults living in Nashville, Tennessee made up the donor group. Trimming took 4 bases from V and 2 from J; bases not matched to a gene: 7. CDR3 length: 16 amino acids. Germline values: CDR1 SGHNT, CDR2 YENEEA. Regarding this clone: The target antigen is unknown.

Specimen: naive CD8+ T cells sorted from blood. The chain carries TRBV11-3 and TRBJ2-1, with TRBD2 matching 8 bases. The sequence came from a young man in good health. The CDR3 reads CASSSSAGVAYNEQFF. CDR3 in DNA: TGTGCCAGCAGCTCCTCAGCGGGAGTCGCCTACAATGAGCAGTTCTTC.